This section outlines one T cell receptor (beta chain) sequence together with its context. This entry belongs to a study of T cells in women clearing cervical HPV infection. In the study overall: Controls gave blood once infection was undetectable; cases at lesion identification.

Clones were sequenced by immunoSEQ multiplex PCR, and TCRdb holds only the in-frame ones, with some missing. The sample table sets out about 30,000 clones. The receptor was derived from a woman between 18 and 70 years old with a cervical HPV16 infection that either progressed to CIN3+ or cleared (not recorded which). The specimen was blood buffy coat.

The sequenced part of the CDR3 DNA is TGTGCCAGCAGCCACTACAATGAG. The encoded protein is CASSHYNE. The whole CDR3 region reads CASSHYNEQFF. V usage is TRBV7-6 and J usage is TRBJ2-1; D gene uncertain. The read terminates 3 residues ahead of where the CDR3 ends, so the germline J gene completes it. CDR3 length: 11 amino acids. V was pared by 5 bases and J by 3 bases, with 2 bases between. Germline CDR1 and CDR2: SGHVS and FNYEAQ.